Described below is a single TCR beta chain sequence and its context. Some clones are missing from TCRdb's copy, which holds only in-frame ones; the method was immunoSEQ multiplex PCR. The profile shows about 180,000 clones, about 81% of them singletons. The CDR3 has 12 residues. V was clipped by 6 bases and J by 10 bases, with 13 bases between them. CDR1 WSHSY and CDR2 SAAADI come from the germline V gene. These data come from a study of blood T cell repertoires in COVID-19. Study context: PBMCs, B-cell-depleted T cells, or T cells were the source of the cDNA or gDNA that made up the material.

The J gene is TRBJ2-1, the V gene TRBV10-2; possibly TRBD2 for D (6 bases). Sequencing input: peripheral blood. The receptor comes from a woman older than 75 with COVID-19, enrolled during active disease. Written as DNA, the CDR3 is TGCGCCAGCAGCATCGGGGGTGGGGAGCAGTTCTTC. Its protein product is CASSIGGGEQFF.